The clone carrying this T cell receptor beta chain was observed a single time. Its antigen remains unidentified. This sample is drawn from a study of radiotherapy plus CTLA-4 blockade in lung cancer. CDR1 is MNHEY, CDR2 SMNVEV, per germline (reference sequence). The CDR3 totals 13 residues. Trimming removed 2 bases at V and 2 bases at J, with 7 bases between. Clones were sequenced by immunoSEQ multiplex PCR, and TCRdb holds only the in-frame ones, with some missing. This sample has about 81,000 clones, with about 78% found just once. Study-wide points: Clones derived from tumor TCRs expanded in blood after radiotherapy plus ipilimumab. Together with interferon-beta, which increased in serum after radiation, early dynamic changes in blood T cell clones were reportedly the best predictors of response.

The sequences come from peripheral blood, collected from a patient treated with radiotherapy plus ipilimumab. This receptor was obtained from a human donor with non-small cell lung cancer that progressed on radiotherapy plus ipilimumab. This sequence joins TRBV27 and TRBJ2-7; D is unclear. The CDR3 nucleotides are TGTGCCAGCAGTTTAGCACCTACCTACGAGCAGTACTTC. This gives the protein CASSLAPTYEQYF.